This T cell receptor beta chain stems from a study of T cell repertoires in cytomegalovirus infection. Across the study: An indication of both CMV infection and matching HLA type came from public TCR beta signatures.

Each CDR3 protein is one row after TCRdb ran MiXCR on the reads. The sample comprises around 430,000 distinct CDR3 sequences, approximately 40% of which are singletons, and about 45% rests with the top ten. Whole-study results and caveats: Pooled public TCR beta family frequency picked out CMV carriers with the relevant HLA. Clonotype analysis showed dominance of the ex vivo response by HLA-C-restricted CMV-specific TCR beta clonotypes.

The V and J ends lost 5 bases and 2 bases respectively, with 16 bases between them. Germline V CDR1 and CDR2: SGHVS, FNYEAQ. The CDR3 is 15 residues long. For this clonotype: What it recognizes is unknown.

This receptor was obtained from a human donor in good health (CMV status not recorded). Some clones in this sample may be carry-over from other donors' samples. The starting material was cultured PBMCs, obtained from culture after CMV antigen stimulation. The rearrangement uses TRBV7-6 and TRBJ2-7; D is possibly TRBD2 (5 bases). CDR3 bases: TGTGCCAGCAGCCCCCACTCCGGGCGGGCCTACGAGCAGTACTTC. This gives the protein CASSPHSGRAYEQYF.